The entry below describes one T cell receptor (beta chain). V lost 5 bases, J lost 0 bases, and 10 bases stayed unmatched. CDR3 size: 16 residues. Germline CDR1 ENHRY, CDR2 SYGVKD. This sample is part of a study of T cell changes during pregnancy in multiple sclerosis. TCRdb keeps only in-frame clones here, not all; method: immunoSEQ multiplex PCR. In the table there are about 24,000 clones, 90% of which are singletons. Sequencing used CD8+ T cells from peripheral blood mononuclear cells, obtained in the third trimester of pregnancy. This receptor was taken from a female donor in good health, enrolled as a control in a pregnancy study. V and J are TRBV10-3 and TRBJ2-7; 7 bases map to TRBD2. The DNA of the CDR3 is TGTGCCATCAGTCCCGTGGGGGGGACCCTCTCCTACGAGCAGTACTTC. Translating gives CAISPVGGTLSYEQYF.